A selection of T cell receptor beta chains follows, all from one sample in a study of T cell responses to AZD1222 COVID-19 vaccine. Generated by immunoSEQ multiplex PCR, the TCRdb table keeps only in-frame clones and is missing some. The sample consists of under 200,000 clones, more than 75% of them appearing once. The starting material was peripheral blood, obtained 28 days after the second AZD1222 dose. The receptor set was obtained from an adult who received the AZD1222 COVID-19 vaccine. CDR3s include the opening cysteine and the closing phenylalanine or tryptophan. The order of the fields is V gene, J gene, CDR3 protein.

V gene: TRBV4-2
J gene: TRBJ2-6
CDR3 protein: CASSPGYGGRGFSGANVLTF

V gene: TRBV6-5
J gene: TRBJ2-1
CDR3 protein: CASSYDQAMINEQFF

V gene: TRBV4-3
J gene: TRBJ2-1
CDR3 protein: CASSQVMGGSYNEQFF

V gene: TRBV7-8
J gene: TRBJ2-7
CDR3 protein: CASSLKVEQYF

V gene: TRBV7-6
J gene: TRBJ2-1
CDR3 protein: CASSLDLGDNEQFF

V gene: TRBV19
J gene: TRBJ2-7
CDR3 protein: CASSATGTTIYEQYF

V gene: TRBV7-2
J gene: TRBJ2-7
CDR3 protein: CASSWGSRGSGEQYF

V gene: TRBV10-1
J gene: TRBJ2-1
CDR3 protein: CARSSAKTKGEAYNEQFF

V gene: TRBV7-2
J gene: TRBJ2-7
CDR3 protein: CASSLDRAWNPRNEQYF

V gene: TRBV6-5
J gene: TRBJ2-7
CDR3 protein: CASSSPTGITEQYF

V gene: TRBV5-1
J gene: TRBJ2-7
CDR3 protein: CASSPDRDRTGEQYF

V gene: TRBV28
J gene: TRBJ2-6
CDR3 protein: CASWSGGAGANVLTF

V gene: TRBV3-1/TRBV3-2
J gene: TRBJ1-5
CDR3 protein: CASSHQGQPQHF

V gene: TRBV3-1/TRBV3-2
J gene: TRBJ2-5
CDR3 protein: CASSQVSGAGETQYF

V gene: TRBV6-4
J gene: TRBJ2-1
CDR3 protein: CASSSEQGRYNEQFF

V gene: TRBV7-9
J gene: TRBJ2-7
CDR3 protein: CASSVRPYEQYF

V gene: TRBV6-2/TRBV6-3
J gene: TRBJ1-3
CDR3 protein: CASSFSTLSSGNTIYF

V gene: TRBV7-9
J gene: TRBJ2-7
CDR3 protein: CASSPSAVSYEQYF

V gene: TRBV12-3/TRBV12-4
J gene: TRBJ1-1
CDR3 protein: CASSFTLNTEAFF

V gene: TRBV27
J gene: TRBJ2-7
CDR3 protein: CASSLSRNSYEQYF

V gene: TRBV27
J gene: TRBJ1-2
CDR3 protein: CASSTLGPGTNYGYTF

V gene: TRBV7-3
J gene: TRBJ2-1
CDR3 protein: CASSPLGGTSSYNEQFF

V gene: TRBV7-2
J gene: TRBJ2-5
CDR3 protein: CASSEGQGVRARETQYF

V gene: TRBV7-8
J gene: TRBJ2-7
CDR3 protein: CASSLVGSEQYF

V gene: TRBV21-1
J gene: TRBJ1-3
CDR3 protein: CASIQLSGNTIYF

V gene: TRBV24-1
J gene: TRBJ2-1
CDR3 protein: CATSDGYGGRDYNEQFF

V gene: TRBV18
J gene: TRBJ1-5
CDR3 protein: CASSQLPGSTTGDQPQHF

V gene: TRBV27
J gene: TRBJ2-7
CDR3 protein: CASKPTGVGTYEQYF

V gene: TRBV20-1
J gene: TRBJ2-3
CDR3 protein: CSARVDTQYF

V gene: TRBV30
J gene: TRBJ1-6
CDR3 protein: CAWSVGRGRSPLHF

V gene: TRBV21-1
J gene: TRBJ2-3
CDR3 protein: CASSRQVESGDTQYF

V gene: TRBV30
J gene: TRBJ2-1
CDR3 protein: CAWSPDRAVYNEQFF

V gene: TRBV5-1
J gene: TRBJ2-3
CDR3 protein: CASSLGLATTDTQYF

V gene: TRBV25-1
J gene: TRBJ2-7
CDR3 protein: CASSDLGTGGSYEQYF

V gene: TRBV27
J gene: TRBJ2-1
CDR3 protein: CASTRRSLLYNEQFF

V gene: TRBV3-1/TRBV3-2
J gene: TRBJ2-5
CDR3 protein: CASSQELPGTYNRETQYF

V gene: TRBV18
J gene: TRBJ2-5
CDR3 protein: CASSPPAAGMGETQYF

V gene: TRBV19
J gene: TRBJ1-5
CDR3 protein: CASSLRNQPQHF

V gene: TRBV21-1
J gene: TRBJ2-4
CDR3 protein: CASTSRRNGRAHIQYF

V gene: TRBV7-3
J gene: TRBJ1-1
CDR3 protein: CASSSRPGTGGTEAFF

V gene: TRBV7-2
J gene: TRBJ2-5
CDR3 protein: CASSQGREETQYF

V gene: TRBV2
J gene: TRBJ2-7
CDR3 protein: CASRHRDSTYEQYF

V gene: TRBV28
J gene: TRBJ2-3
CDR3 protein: CASIRMWGQGTDTQYF

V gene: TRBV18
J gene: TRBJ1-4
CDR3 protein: CASSLGGFEDEKLFF

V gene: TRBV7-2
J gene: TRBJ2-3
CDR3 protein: CASSLVVDTQYF

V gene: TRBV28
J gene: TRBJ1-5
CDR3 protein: CASSQGSGNQPQHF

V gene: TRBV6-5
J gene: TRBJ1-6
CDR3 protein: CASSRTGGSPLHF

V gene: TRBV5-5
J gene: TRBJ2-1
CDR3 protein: CASNDRPPGLAGHNEQFF

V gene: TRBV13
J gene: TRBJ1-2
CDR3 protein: CASSLEGRIANYGYTF

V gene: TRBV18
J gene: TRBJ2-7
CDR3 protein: CASSPSSKEQYF

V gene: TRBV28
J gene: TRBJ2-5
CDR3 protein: CASSPPRETQYF

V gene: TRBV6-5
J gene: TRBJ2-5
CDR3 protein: CASSFGSPQETQYF